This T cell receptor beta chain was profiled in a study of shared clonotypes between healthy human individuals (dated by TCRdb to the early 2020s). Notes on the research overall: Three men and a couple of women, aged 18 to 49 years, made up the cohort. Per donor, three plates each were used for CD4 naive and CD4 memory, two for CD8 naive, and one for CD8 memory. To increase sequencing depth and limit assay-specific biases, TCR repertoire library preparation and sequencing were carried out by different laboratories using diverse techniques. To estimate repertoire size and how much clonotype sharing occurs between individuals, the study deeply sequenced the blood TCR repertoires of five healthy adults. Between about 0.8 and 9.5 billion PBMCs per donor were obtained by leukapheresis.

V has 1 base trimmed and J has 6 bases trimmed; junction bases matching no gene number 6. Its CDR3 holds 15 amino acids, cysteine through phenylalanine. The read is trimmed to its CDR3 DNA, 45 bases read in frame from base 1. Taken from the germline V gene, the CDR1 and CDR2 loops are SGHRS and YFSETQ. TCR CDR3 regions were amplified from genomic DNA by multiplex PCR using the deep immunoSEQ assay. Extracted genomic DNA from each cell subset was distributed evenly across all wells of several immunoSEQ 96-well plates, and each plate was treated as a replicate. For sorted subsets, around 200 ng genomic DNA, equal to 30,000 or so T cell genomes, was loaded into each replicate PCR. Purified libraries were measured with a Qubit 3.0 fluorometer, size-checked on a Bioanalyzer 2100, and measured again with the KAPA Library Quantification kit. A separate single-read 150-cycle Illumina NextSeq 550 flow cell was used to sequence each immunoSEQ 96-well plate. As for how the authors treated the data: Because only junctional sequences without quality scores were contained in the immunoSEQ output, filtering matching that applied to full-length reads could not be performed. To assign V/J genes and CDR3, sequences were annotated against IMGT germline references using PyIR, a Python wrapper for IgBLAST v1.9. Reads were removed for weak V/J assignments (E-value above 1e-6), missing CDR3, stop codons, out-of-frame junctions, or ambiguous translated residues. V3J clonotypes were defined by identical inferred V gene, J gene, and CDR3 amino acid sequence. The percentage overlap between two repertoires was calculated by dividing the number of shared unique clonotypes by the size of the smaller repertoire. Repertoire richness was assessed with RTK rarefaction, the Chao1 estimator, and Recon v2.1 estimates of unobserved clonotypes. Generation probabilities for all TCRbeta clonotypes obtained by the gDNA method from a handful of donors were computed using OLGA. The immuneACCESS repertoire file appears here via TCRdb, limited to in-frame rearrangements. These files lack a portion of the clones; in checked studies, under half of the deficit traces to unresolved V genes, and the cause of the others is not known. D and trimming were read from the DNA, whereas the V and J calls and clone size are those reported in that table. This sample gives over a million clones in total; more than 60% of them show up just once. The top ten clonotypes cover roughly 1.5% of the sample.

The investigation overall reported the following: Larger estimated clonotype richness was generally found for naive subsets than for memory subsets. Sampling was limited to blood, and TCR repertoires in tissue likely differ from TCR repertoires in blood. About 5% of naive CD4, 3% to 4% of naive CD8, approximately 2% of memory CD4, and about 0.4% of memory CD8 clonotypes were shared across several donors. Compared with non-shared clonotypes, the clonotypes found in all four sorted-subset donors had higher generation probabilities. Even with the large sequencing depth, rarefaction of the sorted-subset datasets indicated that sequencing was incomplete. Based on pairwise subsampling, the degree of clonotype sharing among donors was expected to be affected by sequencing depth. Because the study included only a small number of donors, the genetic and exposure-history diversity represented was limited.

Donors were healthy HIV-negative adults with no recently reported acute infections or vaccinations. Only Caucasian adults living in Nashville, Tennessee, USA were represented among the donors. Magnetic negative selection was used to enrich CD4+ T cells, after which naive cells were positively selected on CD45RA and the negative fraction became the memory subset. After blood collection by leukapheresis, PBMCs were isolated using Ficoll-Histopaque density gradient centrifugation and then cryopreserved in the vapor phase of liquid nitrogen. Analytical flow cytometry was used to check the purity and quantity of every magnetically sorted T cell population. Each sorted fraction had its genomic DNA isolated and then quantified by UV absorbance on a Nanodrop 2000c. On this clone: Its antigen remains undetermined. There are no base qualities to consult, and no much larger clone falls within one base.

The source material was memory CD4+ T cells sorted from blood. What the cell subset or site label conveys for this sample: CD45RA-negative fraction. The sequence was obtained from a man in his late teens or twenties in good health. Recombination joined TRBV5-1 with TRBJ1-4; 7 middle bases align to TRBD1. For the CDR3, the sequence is CASSLQTGDYEKLFF. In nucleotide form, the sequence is TGCGCCAGCAGCTTGCAAACAGGGGATTATGAAAAACTGTTTTTT.